Each of the 14 T cell receptor beta chains below was sequenced from the same sample in a study of T cell clonality in common variable immunodeficiency. These receptors have no known antigen. Study-wide points: Common variable immunodeficiency TCR beta sequences reportedly had fewer deletions and N-nucleotide insertions.

Profiling relied on immunoSEQ multiplex PCR, and the TCRdb table lists in-frame clones only, not all of them. This repertoire holds fewer than 30,000 clones, and none appear only once. The specimen sequenced was peripheral blood mononuclear cells. All receptors come from a human donor with common variable immunodeficiency.

For this clone: The germline gene is not matched at one end of the junction; a read error may be the cause. CDR3: CASSPQWGHGTGELFF. Partial CDR3 DNA: TGTGCCAGCTCGCCACAATGGGGGCATGGCACCGGGGAG. This chain connects TRBV18 to TRBJ2-2, with D possibly matching TRBD1 (6 bases). The read stops 3 residues short of the end of the CDR3; the missing end is completed from the germline J gene. The CDR3 has 16 residues. Germline-derived CDR1 and CDR2 are KGHSH and LQKENI. The whole variable domain, remainder taken from reference TRBV18 and TRBJ2-2, is NAGVMQNPRHLVRRRGQEARLRCSPMKGHSHVYWYRQLPEEGLKFMVYLQKENIIDESGMPKERFSAEFPKEGPSILRIQQVVRGDSAAYFCASSPQWGHGTGELFFGEGSRLTVL.

This clone has at least ten counts. Read data end 3 residues before the CDR3 end; the end is taken from the germline J gene. This chain links TRBV6-4 with TRBJ2-4, with 7 bases aligning to TRBD1. This CDR3 is built from 18 residues. J gave up 4 bases and V 2 bases, and 14 bases lay outside the gene matches. Germline lookup yields CDR1 MRHNA and CDR2 SNTAGT. CDR3 region: CASSDLGQALRGKNIQYF. The covered CDR3 bases are TGTGCCAGCAGTGACCTAGGACAGGCCTTAAGGGGGAAAAACATT.

Comment on this clone: The read terminates 3 residues ahead of where the CDR3 ends, so the germline J gene completes it. The J gene is TRBJ2-5, the V gene TRBV20-1; D possibly corresponds to TRBD1 (6 bases). The CDR3 covers 14 residues. V was clipped by 0 bases and J by 5 bases, with 13 bases between them. Germline values: CDR1 DFQATT, CDR2 SNEGSKA (reference sequence). The sequenced CDR3 bases are TGCAGTGCTAGAGAGGTGGGAAGGGGGGAGACC. Encoded protein: CSAREVGRGET. The CDR3 as a whole reads CSAREVGRGETQYF.

As to this clone: The CDR3 goes on 3 residues after the read ends, and that part is filled in from the germline J gene. This chain links TRBV5-1 with TRBJ2-3; D could derive from TRBD1 or TRBD2 (5 bases each). Germline V lookup: CDR1 SGHRS, CDR2 YFSETQ. This CDR3 has 16 amino acids. Trimming removed 3 bases at V and 2 bases at J, with 16 bases between. The CDR3 here is CASSSRMRGLTDTQYF. The sequenced CDR3 bases are TGCGCCAGCAGCTCCCGAATGAGGGGCCTCACAGATACG.

At least ten counts were recorded for this clone. The read terminates 3 residues ahead of where the CDR3 ends, so the germline J gene completes it. The chain links TRBV5-6 to TRBJ1-1; D uncertain. V shed 1 base and J shed 2 bases, with 6 bases lying between them. The CDR3 spans 13 residues. The V gene's germline CDR1 is SGHDT and CDR2 YYEEEE. The CDR3 is CASSLNLNTEAFF. CDR3 bases read: TGTGCCAGCAGCTTGAATTTAAACACTGAA.

Concerning this clone itself: The read is 3 residues too short to cover the CDR3 end, so that end is filled in from the germline J gene. The chain combines TRBV2 with TRBJ2-5; D ambiguous. CDR1 and CDR2 (germline): SNHLY, FYNNEI. This CDR3 comprises 11 residues. Trimming left V 6 bases short and J 2 bases short, with 4 bases between. The CDR3 reads CASSVQETQYF. The CDR3 bases that were read are TGTGCCAGCAGCGTACAAGAGACC.

This clone showed up just a few times. The sequenced fragment ends 3 residues before the CDR3 boundary, so the rest is inferred from the germline J gene. The gene calls are TRBV6-1 and TRBJ1-4; D might be TRBD1 (5 bases). V dropped 2 bases and J dropped 7 bases, with 11 bases sitting between them. CDR3 length: 14 residues. Germline lookup yields CDR1 MNHNS and CDR2 SASEGT. Here the CDR3 reads CASSESRGFEKLFF. CDR3 DNA, as far as it was read: TGTGCCAGCAGTGAAAGTAGGGGATTTGAAAAA.

About this clone itself: The read is 3 residues too short to cover the CDR3 end, so that end is filled in from the germline J gene. The chain combines TRBV11-2 with TRBJ1-2, with TRBD1 matching 8 bases. Trimming removed 3 bases from V and 7 bases from J; junction bases left unmatched: 4. The CDR3 is 13 residues long. Per the germline V gene, CDR1 is SGHAT and CDR2 is FQNNGV. This CDR3 reads CASSLQGAGGYTF. CDR3 bases read: TGTGCCAGCAGCTTGCAGGGGGCGGGTGGC.

Turning to this clone: The missing CDR3 end, 3 residues past where the read stops, is filled in from the germline J gene. The rearrangement joins TRBV5-1 to TRBJ2-7; 10 bases are shared with TRBD1. The CDR3 loop spans 14 amino acids. Per the germline V gene, CDR1 is SGHRS and CDR2 is YFSETQ. J was trimmed by 5 bases and V by 0 bases; bases with no gene match: 2. This CDR3 is CASSLGQGADEQYF. CDR3 DNA, as far as it was read: TGCGCCAGCAGCTTGGGACAGGGGGCGGACGAG.

As concerns this clone: The CDR3 end is not reached by the read, which stops 3 residues before it; the germline J gene fills it in. The rearrangement joins TRBV30 to TRBJ2-2, with D tentatively TRBD1 (6 bases). The CDR3 consists of 12 residues. The V end was cut by 1 base, the J end by 6 bases, with 6 bases between. The germline V gene encodes CDR1 GTSNPN and CDR2 SVGIG (reference sequence). CDR3 in amino acids: CAWSAGAGELFF. The DNA read from the CDR3 is TGTGCCTGGAGTGCAGGGGCCGGGGAG.

This clone was seen repeatedly, ten times or more. Read coverage stops 3 residues before the CDR3 terminus; the germline J gene supplies the remainder. The chain joins TRBV20-1 to TRBJ1-4, with TRBD1 matching over 9 bases. Unmatched junction bases numbered 10, after V lost 0 bases and J lost 5 bases. Per the germline V gene, CDR1 is DFQATT and CDR2 is SNEGSKA (reference sequence). The CDR3 runs to 17 residues. CDR3 DNA (partial): TGCAGTGCTAGAGATCATGGCGGGACAGGGCTAAATGAAAAA. This gives the protein CSARDHGGTGLNEK. The CDR3, in full, reads CSARDHGGTGLNEKLFF.

On this clone itself: The CDR3 extends 3 residues past the end of the read, so its final part is completed from the germline J gene. The chain uses TRBV5-1 and TRBJ2-7; 11 bases are shared with TRBD2. Looked up from germline, CDR1 is SGHRS and CDR2 is YFSETQ. The CDR3 runs to 16 residues. V lost 2 bases to trimming and J lost 4 bases; unmatched junction nucleotides: 8. The sequenced part of the CDR3 DNA is TGCGCCAGCAGCTTCTCGCCGGGGACTAGCGGATACGAG. Protein sequence: CASSFSPGTSGYE. The CDR3 reads in full as CASSFSPGTSGYEQYF.

This clone was counted ten times or more. The missing CDR3 end, 3 residues past where the read stops, is filled in from the germline J gene. The rearrangement links TRBV7-9 to TRBJ2-7; 7 positions match TRBD1. Trimming removed 5 bases from V and 3 bases from J; junction bases left unmatched: 10. CDR1 SEHNR and CDR2 FQNEAQ come from the germline V gene (reference sequence). CDR3 length: 15 amino acids. The covered CDR3 bases are TGTGCCAGCAGCCGAGGACAGGCAGGCGACTACGAG. Translating gives CASSRGQAGDYE. The entire CDR3 sequence reads CASSRGQAGDYEQYF. Complete variable domain (other parts from reference TRBV7-9 and TRBJ2-7): DTGVSQNPRHKITKRGQNVTFRCDPISEHNRLYWYRQTLGQGPEFLTYFQNEAQLEKSRLLSDRFSAERPKGSFSTLEIQRTEQGDSAMYLCASSRGQAGDYEQYFGPGTRLTVT.

This clone was seen a few times. The read ends 3 residues shy of where the CDR3 ends; the end is completed using the germline J gene. The gene calls are TRBV20-1 and TRBJ1-1; the match to TRBD1 covers 7 bases. V gave up 5 bases and J gave up 3 bases; unmatched junction bases: 9. CDR1 is DFQATT, CDR2 SNEGSKA, per germline (reference sequence). The CDR3 contains 14 residues. This chain's CDR3 is CSAHIRGRHTEAFF. Partial CDR3 DNA: TGCAGTGCTCACATCAGGGGGAGGCACACTGAA.